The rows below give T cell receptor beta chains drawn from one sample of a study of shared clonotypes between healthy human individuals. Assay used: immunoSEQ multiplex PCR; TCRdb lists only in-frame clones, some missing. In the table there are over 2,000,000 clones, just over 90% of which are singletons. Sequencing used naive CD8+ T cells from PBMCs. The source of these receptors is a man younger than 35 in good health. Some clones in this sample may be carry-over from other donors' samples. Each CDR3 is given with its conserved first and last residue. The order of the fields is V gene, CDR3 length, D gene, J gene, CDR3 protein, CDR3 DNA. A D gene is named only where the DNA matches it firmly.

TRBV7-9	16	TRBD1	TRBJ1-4	CASSSWTGREMEKLFF	TGTGCCAGCAGCTCATGGACAGGGCGGGAGATGGAAAAACTGTTTTTT
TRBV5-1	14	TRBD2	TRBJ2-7	CASSFLPGGYEQYF	TGCGCCAGCAGCTTTCTCCCGGGGGGCTACGAGCAGTACTTC
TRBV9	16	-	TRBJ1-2	CASSTPRGGEVSGYTF	TGTGCCAGCAGCACACCTCGGGGAGGGGAGGTCTCTGGCTACACCTTC
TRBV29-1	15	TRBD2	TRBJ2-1	CSVDGLAGYYNEQFF	TGCAGCGTTGATGGGCTAGCGGGATACTACAATGAGCAGTTCTTC
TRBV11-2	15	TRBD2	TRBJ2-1	CASSLAGLVVNEQFF	TGTGCCAGCAGCTTAGCGGGACTAGTAGTGAACGAGCAGTTCTTC
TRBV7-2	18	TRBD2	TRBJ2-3	CASSFRATSGEHTDTQYF	TGTGCCAGCAGCTTCCGAGCGACTAGCGGGGAACACACAGATACGCAGTATTTT
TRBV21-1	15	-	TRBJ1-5	CASSVRTGGAQPQHF	TGTGCCAGCAGCGTACGGACAGGGGGCGCCCAGCCCCAGCATTTT
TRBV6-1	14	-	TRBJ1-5	CASSELTGNQPQHF	TGTGCCAGCAGTGAATTGACAGGCAATCAGCCCCAGCATTTT
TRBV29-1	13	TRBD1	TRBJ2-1	CSVPWTGSNEQFF	TGCAGCGTGCCCTGGACAGGTAGCAATGAGCAGTTCTTC
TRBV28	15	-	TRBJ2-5	CASSSPGPFQETQYF	TGTGCCAGCAGTTCCCCGGGCCCTTTCCAAGAGACCCAGTACTTC
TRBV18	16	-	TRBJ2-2	CASSPSTREGAGELFF	TGTGCCAGCTCACCCTCCACCAGAGAGGGGGCCGGGGAGCTGTTTTTT